These 19 T cell receptor beta chains share one sample of origin, sequenced in a study of vaccination and CD4 T cells after COVID-19. Their target antigens are unknown. Treatment given: roughly ten-day PBMC culture with coronavirus spike peptide pools or control peptides (ViraFEST assay). During the years 2011-2018, before the COVID-19 pandemic, the unexposed donor's CD4+ T cells were collected. Researchers used the Oncomine TCR Beta short-read assay to sequence DNA from cultured CD4+ T cells. TCRdb re-analysed the PCR reads in MiXCR, keeping a single row per CDR3 protein. The repertoire holds 5,000 to 6,000 distinct CDR3 sequences, with about 37% as singletons. The material sequenced was CD4+ T cells from blood, cultured in vitro. The receptors originated from a human donor in good health.

This clonotype appeared a few times. The chain recombines TRBV27 with TRBJ1-2; tentatively, D is TRBD1 (5 bases). This CDR3 comprises 13 residues. Germline V CDR1 and CDR2: MNHEY, SMNVEV (reference sequence). V lost 3 bases and J 4 bases, leaving 9 bases between the germline ends. CDR3 sequence (DNA): TGTGCCAGCAGTTTCAGGGCGGGCTATGGCTACACCTTC. Its translation is CASSFRAGYGYTF.

The chain employs TRBV6-2 or TRBV6-3 and TRBJ2-3; D is uncertain. The germline CDR1 and CDR2 sequences are MNHEY and SVGEGT. Trimming stripped 8 bases from V and 5 bases from J, with 14 bases between. This CDR3 has 13 residues. CDR3 in DNA: TGTGCCAGCTGGTCCCTTTCGCGAGATACGCAGTATTTT. The encoded protein is CASWSLSRDTQYF.

This clonotype appeared once. The chain uses TRBV11-2 and TRBJ1-2; possible D gene TRBD1, 6 bases. The germline CDR1 and CDR2 sequences are SGHAT and FQNNGV. The CDR3 length is 15 residues. Between the trimmed V and J ends, which lost 5 bases and 2 bases, there was a span of 15 bases. The CDR3 bases are TGTGCCAGCAGCCAAGGTTACAGGGAAAACTATGGCTACACCTTC. Protein: CASSQGYRENYGYTF.

The J gene is TRBJ2-7, the V gene TRBV7-8; the D is unclear. CDR1 SGHVS and CDR2 FQNEAQ come from the germline V gene. V was cut by 3 bases and J by 2 bases, with 11 bases left in between. This CDR3 is built from 14 residues. CDR3 DNA: TGTGCCAGCAGCTTTGTGGACGGCCCCTACGAGCAGTACTTC. It codes for CASSFVDGPYEQYF.

By share of the sample, this clonotype is medium-sized. The V call is TRBV6-1, the J call TRBJ2-5, with 13 bases matching TRBD2. Germline trimming cut 2 bases from V and 5 bases from J; bases unmatched to any gene: 2. Germline V gene data show CDR1 as MNHNS and CDR2 as SASEGT. The CDR3 length is 15 residues. Here the CDR3 reads CASSETSGGAETQYF. For the CDR3, the DNA is TGTGCCAGCAGTGAAACTAGCGGGGGGGCGGAGACCCAGTACTTC.

This clonotype showed up just a few times. The chain carries TRBV20-1 and TRBJ2-3; D might be TRBD2 (5 bases). V shed 6 bases and J shed 2 bases, with 9 bases lying between them. Per germline, CDR1 DFQATT and CDR2 SNEGSKA (reference sequence). The CDR3 loop spans 12 amino acids. CDR3 residues: CSAWTDTDTQYF. Written as DNA, the CDR3 is TGCAGTGCATGGACTGACACAGATACGCAGTATTTT.

This chain joins TRBV6-5 and TRBJ1-6; D is undetermined. The CDR3 runs 15 residues. V was cut by 0 bases and J by 9 bases, with 12 bases left in between. The germline gives CDR1 MNHEY, CDR2 SVGAGI. CDR3 residues: CASSYSTRLGSPLHF. The CDR3 DNA reads TGTGCCAGCAGTTACTCGACGCGCTTAGGTTCACCCCTCCACTTT.

This clonotype appeared a single time. Sequence at one end of the junction differs from germline and may be a read error. The chain has TRBV14 and TRBJ1-6, with TRBD1 matching 9 bases. The CDR3 sequence is 16 residues long. Germline V CDR1 and CDR2: SGHDN, FVKESK. CDR3 coding DNA: TGTGCCAGCAGCCGACCGGACAGGGGAGACTGGCCACCCCTCTACTTT. Protein: CASSRPDRGDWPPLYF.

This clonotype was seen just once. V gene TRBV5-1 combines with J gene TRBJ1-6; maybe TRBD1 (6 bases). Trimming pared 5 bases from V and 8 bases from J, leaving 17 bases between. Germline V gene lookup returns CDR1 SGHRS and CDR2 YFSETQ. The CDR3 sequence is 15 residues long. For the CDR3, the DNA is TGCGCCAGCAGGAATACGGACAGTTCGGATTCACCCCTCCACTTT. Its translation: CASRNTDSSDSPLHF. The full variable domain, rest sourced from reference TRBV5-1 and TRBJ1-6, is KAGVTQTPRYLIKTRGQQVTLSCSPISGHRSVSWYQQTPGQGLQFLFEYFSETQRNKGNFPGRFSGRQFSNSRSEMNVSTLELGDSALYLCASRNTDSSDSPLHFGNGTRLTVT.

The genes are TRBV20-1 and TRBJ2-1; 8 nucleotides agree with TRBD2. V gave up 6 bases and J gave up 4 bases; unmatched junction bases: 5. Germline CDR1 and CDR2: DFQATT and SNEGSKA (reference sequence). The CDR3 is 13 amino acids. The CDR3 spells CSAPIAGYNEQFF. CDR3 nucleotide sequence: TGCAGTGCACCTATAGCGGGGTACAATGAGCAGTTCTTC.

The rearrangement links TRBV27 to TRBJ1-6, with D possibly matching TRBD1 (6 bases). Trimming stripped 6 bases from V and 13 bases from J, with 22 bases between. CDR3 length equals 15 residues. Germline V gives CDR1 MNHEY, CDR2 SMNVEV (reference sequence). The CDR3 DNA sequence: TGTGCCAGCAGAGGTACACAGGGAAAGAGGTTTCCCCTCCACTTT. It codes for CASRGTQGKRFPLHF.

The genes are TRBV5-1 and TRBJ1-1; D is uncertain. The CDR3 covers 14 residues. V lost 0 bases and J 1 base, leaving 7 bases between the germline ends. Germline-derived CDR1 and CDR2 are SGHRS and YFSETQ. CDR3 DNA: TGCGCCAGCAGCTTGGTAGAGAGGAACACTGAAGCTTTCTTT. Translation gives CASSLVERNTEAFF.

This clonotype was observed a handful of times. This rearrangement joins TRBV20-1 to TRBJ2-5; D is unclear. V lost 6 bases, J lost 4 bases, and 6 bases lay in between. The CDR3 length is 10 residues. Germline V CDR1 and CDR2: DFQATT, SNEGSKA (reference sequence). The CDR3 protein is CSADLETQYF. In DNA form, the CDR3 reads TGCAGTGCAGACCTAGAGACCCAGTACTTC.

The chain employs TRBV2 and TRBJ1-1; tentative D call: TRBD1 (5 bases). Germline-derived CDR1 and CDR2 are SNHLY and FYNNEI. The V end lost 5 bases, the J end lost 0 bases, and 7 bases lay between the germline ends. The CDR3 loop spans 13 amino acids. As DNA, the CDR3 is TGTGCCAGCAGTCGGGGACTGAACACTGAAGCTTTCTTT. Protein product: CASSRGLNTEAFF.

The chain joins TRBV27 to TRBJ1-1; D is undetermined. V shed 5 bases and J shed 11 bases, with 18 bases lying between them. Per germline, CDR1 MNHEY and CDR2 SMNVEV (reference sequence). The CDR3 extends over 13 amino acids. The CDR3 is CASSPYPFLRAFF. DNA for the CDR3: TGTGCCAGCAGTCCCTACCCTTTTCTGCGGGCTTTCTTT.

This clonotype was observed a few times. This chain joins TRBV19 and TRBJ1-1, with D possibly TRBD1 on 5 matching bases. The CDR3 sequence is 14 residues long. V was pared by 5 bases and J by 5 bases, with 15 bases between. CDR1 LNHDA and CDR2 SQIVND come from the germline V gene (reference sequence). The CDR3 coding sequence is TGTGCCAGTAGTGGGCTGGGGGTAGTGACTGAAGCTTTCTTT. It yields the protein CASSGLGVVTEAFF.

The chain has TRBV14 and TRBJ2-7; 7 nucleotides match TRBD1. Germline V gene lookup returns CDR1 SGHDN and CDR2 FVKESK. The CDR3 is 15 amino acids. V dropped 5 bases and J dropped 3; count of bases not matched to a gene: 10. This CDR3 is CASSIQPGQNYEQYF. In nucleotides, the CDR3 is TGTGCCAGCAGCATACAACCGGGACAGAACTACGAGCAGTACTTC.

This clonotype was seen only a few times. Mismatch with germline at one junction end may stem from a read error. The chain uses TRBV6-1 and TRBJ1-2; D gene uncertain. The CDR3 has 13 residues. Germline-derived CDR1 and CDR2 are MNHNS and SASEGT. The CDR3 bases are TGTGCCAGCAGTCGGAGGGTGAACTCTGGCTACACCTTC. Translation: CASSRRVNSGYTF.

The CDR3 region is CASSQGLATDTQYF. DNA for the CDR3: TGTGCCAGCAGCCAAGGCCTAGCCACAGATACGCAGTATTTT. V gene TRBV7-3 combines with J gene TRBJ2-3, with D maybe TRBD2 (5 bases). CDR3 length: 14 residues. V dropped 5 bases and J dropped 2 bases, with 11 bases sitting between them. Per germline, CDR1 SGHTA and CDR2 FQGTGA. The variable domain in full, with the rest retrieved from reference TRBV7-3 and TRBJ2-3, is GAGVSQTPSNKVTEKGKYVELRCDPISGHTALYWYRQSLGQGPEFLIYFQGTGAADDSGLPNDRFFAVRPEGSVSTLKIQRTERGDSAVYLCASSQGLATDTQYFGPGTRLTVL.